By frequency, the clone carrying this T cell receptor (beta chain) is medium-sized (0.01 to 0.1%). The antigen remains undetermined. The sample belongs to a study of CXCR3-negative and CXCR3-positive naive CD8 T cells. CDR1 SQVTM and CDR2 ANQGSEA come from the germline V gene. The CDR3 spans 12 residues. UMI labels and 5' RACE were used to prepare the TRB cDNA libraries. No DNA is given; TCRdb re-called the 5' RACE reads and lists each CDR3 protein once. The sample table sets out some 7,400 distinct CDR3 sequences. General study results and limits: Similar TRBV-TRBJ usage characterized naive CXCR3-negative and CXCR3-positive cells; memory cells differed.

The sequence was collected from a human donor in good health. Some clones in this sample may be carry-over from other donors' samples. The sample comprised naive CXCR3- CD8+ T cells from blood. The sample's subset: CD45RO-CCR7+CD27+CD95- naive CD8+ T cells lacking CXCR3 (TNR3-). The V and J genes are TRBV29-1 and TRBJ2-2. The CDR3 is CSVERMSGELFF.